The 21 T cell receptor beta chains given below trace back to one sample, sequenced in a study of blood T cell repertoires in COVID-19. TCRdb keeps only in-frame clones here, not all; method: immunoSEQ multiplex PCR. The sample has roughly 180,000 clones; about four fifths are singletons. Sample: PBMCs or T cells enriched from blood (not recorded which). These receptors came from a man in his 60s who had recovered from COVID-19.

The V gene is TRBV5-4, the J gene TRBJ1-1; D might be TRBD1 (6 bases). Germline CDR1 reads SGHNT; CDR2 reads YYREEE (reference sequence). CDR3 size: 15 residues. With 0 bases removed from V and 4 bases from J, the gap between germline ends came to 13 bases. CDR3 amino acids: CASSLAWGGVTEAFF. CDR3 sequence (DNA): TGTGCCAGCAGCTTGGCCTGGGGGGGCGTCACTGAAGCTTTCTTT. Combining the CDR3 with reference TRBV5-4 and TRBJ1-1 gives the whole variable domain ETGVTQSPTHLIKTRGQQVTLRCSSQSGHNTVSWYQQALGQGPQFIFQYYREEENGRGNFPPRFSGLQFPNYSSELNVNALELDDSALYLCASSLAWGGVTEAFFGQGTRLTVV.

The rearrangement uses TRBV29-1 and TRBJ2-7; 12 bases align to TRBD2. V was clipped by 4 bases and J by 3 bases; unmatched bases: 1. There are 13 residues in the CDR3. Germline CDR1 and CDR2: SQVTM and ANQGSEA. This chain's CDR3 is CSVGTSGVYEQYF. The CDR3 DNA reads TGCAGCGTTGGGACTAGCGGGGTCTACGAGCAGTACTTC.

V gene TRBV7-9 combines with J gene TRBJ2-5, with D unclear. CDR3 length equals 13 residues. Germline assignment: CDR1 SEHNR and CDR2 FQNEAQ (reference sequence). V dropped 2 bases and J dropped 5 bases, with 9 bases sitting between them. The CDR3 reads CASSLYYPETQYF. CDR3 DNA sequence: TGTGCCAGCAGCTTATACTATCCGGAGACCCAGTACTTC.

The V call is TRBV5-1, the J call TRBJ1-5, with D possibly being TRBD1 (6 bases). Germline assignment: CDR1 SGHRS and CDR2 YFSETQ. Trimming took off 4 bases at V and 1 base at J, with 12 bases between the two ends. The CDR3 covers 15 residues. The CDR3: CASSLGGASNQPQHF. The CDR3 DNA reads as TGCGCCAGCAGCCTCGGGGGGGCCAGCAATCAGCCCCAGCATTTT.

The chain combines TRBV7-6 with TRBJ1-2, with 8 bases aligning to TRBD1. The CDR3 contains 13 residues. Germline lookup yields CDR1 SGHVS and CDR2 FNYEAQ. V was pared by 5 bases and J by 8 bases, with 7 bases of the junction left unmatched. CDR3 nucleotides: TGTGCCAGCAGCCAGGACAGGGTGCGGGGCTACACCTTC. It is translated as CASSQDRVRGYTF.

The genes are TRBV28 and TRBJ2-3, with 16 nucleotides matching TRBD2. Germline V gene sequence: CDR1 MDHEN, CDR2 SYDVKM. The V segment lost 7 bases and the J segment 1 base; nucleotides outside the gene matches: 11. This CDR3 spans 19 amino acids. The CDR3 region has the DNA TGTGCCAGCACAACCGGGACTAGCGGGGGGGTGCGGGGCACAGATACGCAGTATTTT. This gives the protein CASTTGTSGGVRGTDTQYF. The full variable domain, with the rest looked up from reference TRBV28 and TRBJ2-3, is DVKVTQSSRYLVKRTGEKVFLECVQDMDHENMFWYRQDPGLGLRLIYFSYDVKMKEKGDIPEGYSVSREKKERFSLILESASTNQTSMYLCASTTGTSGGVRGTDTQYFGPGTRLTVL.

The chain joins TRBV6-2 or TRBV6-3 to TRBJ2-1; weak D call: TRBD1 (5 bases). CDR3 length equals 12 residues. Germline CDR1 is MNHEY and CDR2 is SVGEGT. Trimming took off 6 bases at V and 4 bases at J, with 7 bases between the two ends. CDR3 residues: CASSAGYNEQFF. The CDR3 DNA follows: TGTGCCAGCAGCGCAGGGTACAATGAGCAGTTCTTC.

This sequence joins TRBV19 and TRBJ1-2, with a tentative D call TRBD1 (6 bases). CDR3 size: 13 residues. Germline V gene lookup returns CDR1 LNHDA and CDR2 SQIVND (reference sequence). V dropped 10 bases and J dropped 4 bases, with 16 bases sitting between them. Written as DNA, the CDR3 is TGTGCCACATCACCGACAGGTGTCTATGGCTACACCTTC. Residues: CATSPTGVYGYTF.

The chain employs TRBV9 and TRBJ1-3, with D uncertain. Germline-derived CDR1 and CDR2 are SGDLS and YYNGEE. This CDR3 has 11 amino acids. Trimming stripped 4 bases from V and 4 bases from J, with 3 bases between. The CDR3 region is CASSRGNTIYF. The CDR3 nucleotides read TGTGCCAGCAGCCGGGGAAACACCATATATTTT.

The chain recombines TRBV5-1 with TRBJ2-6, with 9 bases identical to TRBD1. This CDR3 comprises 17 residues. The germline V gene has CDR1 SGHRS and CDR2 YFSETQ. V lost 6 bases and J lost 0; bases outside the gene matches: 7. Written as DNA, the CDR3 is TGCGCCAGCACTCACCCGGGACAGGGCTCTGGGGCCAACGTCCTGACTTTC. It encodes CASTHPGQGSGANVLTF.

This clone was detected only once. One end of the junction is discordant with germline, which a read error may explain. DNA for the CDR3: TGTGCCAGCAGTGACTCGGAACGGGACAGGAACCTTAAATTT. The encoded protein is CASSDSERDRNLKF. The rearrangement joins TRBV6-4 to TRBJ2-3; 8 positions match TRBD1. In germline, CDR1 is MRHNA, CDR2 SNTAGT. This CDR3 is 14 amino acids long.

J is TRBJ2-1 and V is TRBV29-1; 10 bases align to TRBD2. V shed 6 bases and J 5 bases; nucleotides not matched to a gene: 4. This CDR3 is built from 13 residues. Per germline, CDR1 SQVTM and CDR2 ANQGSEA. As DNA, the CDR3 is TGCAGCGTCCCAGCGGGAGGGCACAATGAGCAGTTCTTC. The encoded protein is CSVPAGGHNEQFF.

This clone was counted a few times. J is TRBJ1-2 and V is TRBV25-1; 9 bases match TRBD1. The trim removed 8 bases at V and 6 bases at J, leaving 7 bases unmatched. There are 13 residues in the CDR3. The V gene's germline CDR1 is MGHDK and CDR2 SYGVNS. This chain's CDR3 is CASRDRDVNGYTF. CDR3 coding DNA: TGTGCCAGCCGGGACAGGGACGTCAATGGCTACACCTTC.

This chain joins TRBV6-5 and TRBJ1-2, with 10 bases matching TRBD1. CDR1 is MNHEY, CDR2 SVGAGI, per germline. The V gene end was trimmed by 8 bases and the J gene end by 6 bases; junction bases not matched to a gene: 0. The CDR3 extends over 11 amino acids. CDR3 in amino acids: CASGQGDGYTF. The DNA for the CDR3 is TGTGCCAGCGGACAGGGGGATGGCTACACCTTC.

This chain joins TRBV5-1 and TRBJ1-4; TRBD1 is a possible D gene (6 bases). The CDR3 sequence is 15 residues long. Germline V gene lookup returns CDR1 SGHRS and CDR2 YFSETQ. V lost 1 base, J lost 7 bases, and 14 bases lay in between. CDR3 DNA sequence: TGCGCCAGCAGCTTGAGGGGGGGAGAAGGTGAAAAACTGTTTTTT. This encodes CASSLRGGEGEKLFF.

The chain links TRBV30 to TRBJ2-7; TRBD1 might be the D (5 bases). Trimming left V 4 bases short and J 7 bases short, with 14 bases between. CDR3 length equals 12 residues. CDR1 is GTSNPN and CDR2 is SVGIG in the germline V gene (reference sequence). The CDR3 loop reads CAWNLGQPEQYF. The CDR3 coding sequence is TGTGCCTGGAATCTGGGGCAACCGGAGCAGTACTTC.

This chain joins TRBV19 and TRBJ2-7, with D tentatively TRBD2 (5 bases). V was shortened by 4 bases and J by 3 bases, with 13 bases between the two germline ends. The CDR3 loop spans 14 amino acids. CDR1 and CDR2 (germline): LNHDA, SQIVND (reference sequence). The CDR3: CASSTSLWLYEQYF. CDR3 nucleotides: TGTGCCAGTAGTACTAGCTTGTGGCTCTACGAGCAGTACTTC.

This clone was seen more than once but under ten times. CDR3 in amino acids: CASRTNMGWADTQYF. CDR3 bases: TGTGCCAGCAGGACCAATATGGGCTGGGCAGATACGCAGTATTTT. V gene TRBV2 combines with J gene TRBJ2-3; D gene ambiguous. Germline assignment: CDR1 SNHLY and CDR2 FYNNEI. The CDR3 totals 15 residues. The ends were cut back, 6 bases at V and 4 bases at J, with 17 bases in the middle.

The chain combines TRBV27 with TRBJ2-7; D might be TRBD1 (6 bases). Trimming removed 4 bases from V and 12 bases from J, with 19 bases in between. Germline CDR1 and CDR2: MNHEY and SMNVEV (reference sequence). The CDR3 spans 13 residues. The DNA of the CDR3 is TGTGCCAGCAGTTCTGGACAGCAGTACGTACGGTACTTC. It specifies CASSSGQQYVRYF.

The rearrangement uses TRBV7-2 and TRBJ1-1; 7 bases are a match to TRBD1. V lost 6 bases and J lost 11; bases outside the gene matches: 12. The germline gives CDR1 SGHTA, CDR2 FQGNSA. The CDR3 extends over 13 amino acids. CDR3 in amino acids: CASSLNRGSTAFF. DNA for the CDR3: TGTGCCAGCAGTCTTAACAGGGGCTCAACGGCTTTCTTT.

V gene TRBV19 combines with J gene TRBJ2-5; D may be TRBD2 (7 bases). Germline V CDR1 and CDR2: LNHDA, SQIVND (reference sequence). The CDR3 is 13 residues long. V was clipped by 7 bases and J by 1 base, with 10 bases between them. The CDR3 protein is CASMGGPQETQYF. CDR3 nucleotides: TGTGCCAGTATGGGGGGGCCCCAAGAGACCCAGTACTTC.